A selection of T cell receptor beta chains follows, all from one sample in a study of beta chain features in type 1 diabetes. The protocol was immunoSEQ multiplex PCR, while the TCRdb copy is restricted to in-frame clones and leaves out a portion. The top ten clones hold 0.7% of a sample with around 150,000 clones, approximately 10% of them seen once. The specimen sequenced was central memory CD4+ T cells from blood. The receptors stem from a woman between 25 and 40 years old with type 1 diabetes. The CDR3 runs from the conserved cysteine through the conserved F or W. A D gene is named only where the DNA matches it firmly. The size entry is marked missing in some rows and otherwise reads once, few, many or a size class.

>TRBV5-1|TRBJ2-5|NA|few
CASSLAGFQETQYF
TGCGCCAGCAGCTTAGCGGGTTTCCAAGAGACCCAGTACTTC
>TRBV7-3|TRBJ1-1|TRBD1|few
CASSTGQAAGEAFF
TGTGCCAGCAGCACGGGACAGGCGGCGGGTGAAGCTTTCTTT
>TRBV10-3|TRBJ2-1|NA|few
CAIAGAYNEQFF
TGTGCCATAGCAGGGGCCTACAATGAGCAGTTCTTC
>TRBV19|TRBJ2-7|NA|few
CASSRQKYEQYF
TGTGCCAGTAGCCGACAGAAGTACGAGCAGTACTTC
>TRBV28|TRBJ1-2|TRBD1|few
CASSQRQGGGYTF
TGTGCCAGCAGCCAGAGACAGGGAGGTGGCTACACCTTC
>TRBV6-1|TRBJ2-6|NA|NA
CASSASRSSGANVLTF
TGTGCCAGCAGTGCTAGCCGGAGCTCTGGGGCCAACGTCCTGACTTTC
>TRBV30|TRBJ2-5|NA|NA
CAWTDTGTSGETQYF
TGTGCCTGGACGGATACAGGCACAAGTGGAGAGACCCAGTACTTC
>TRBV7-9|TRBJ2-1|TRBD2|NA
CASSLALAGGGEQFF
TGTGCCAGCAGCTTAGCCCTAGCGGGAGGGGGTGAGCAGTTCTTC
>TRBV9|TRBJ2-3|TRBD1|NA
CASSVTGTGAADTQYF
TGTGCCAGCAGCGTCACCGGGACAGGGGCCGCAGATACGCAGTATTTT
>TRBV27|TRBJ2-7|TRBD2|NA
CASRTSGSFYEQYF
TGTGCCAGCAGGACTAGCGGGAGCTTTTACGAGCAGTACTTC
>TRBV6-1|TRBJ2-1|TRBD1|NA
CASSEGQVGLYEQFF
TGTGCCAGCAGTGAGGGACAGGTAGGGTTATATGAGCAGTTCTTC
>TRBV5-1|TRBJ1-2|TRBD1|few
CASSLDGQEDYGYTF
TGCGCCAGCAGCTTGGATGGACAGGAGGACTATGGCTACACCTTC
>TRBV18|TRBJ1-2|TRBD1|few
CASSLRTGGQNYGYTF
TGTGCCAGCTCACTCCGGACAGGGGGCCAGAACTATGGCTACACCTTC
>TRBV5-4|TRBJ1-4|TRBD1|few
CASSDGQGINEKLFF
TGTGCCAGCAGCGACGGACAGGGCATTAATGAAAAACTGTTTTTT
>TRBV6-7|TRBJ2-7|NA|NA
CARRSSRNF
TGTGCCAGGAGGTCATCCCGAAACTTC
>TRBV4-1|TRBJ1-1|NA|few
CASSQDLGARAFF
TGCGCCAGCAGCCAAGATTTGGGGGCTAGAGCTTTCTTT
>TRBV5-1|TRBJ2-7|TRBD1|few
CASSLPGQGVYEQYF
TGCGCCAGCAGCTTACCGGGACAGGGTGTCTACGAGCAGTACTTC
>TRBV19|TRBJ1-4|TRBD1|NA
CASRKEGAVEKLFF
TGTGCCAGTAGGAAGGAGGGGGCGGTGGAAAAACTGTTTTTT
>TRBV29-1|TRBJ2-1|TRBD2|NA
CSVDRTSGSNEQFF
TGCAGCGTTGATAGGACTAGCGGGAGCAATGAGCAGTTCTTC
>TRBV30|TRBJ2-7|NA|few
CAWSKRDWVVQYF
TGTGCCTGGAGTAAAAGGGACTGGGTCGTGCAGTACTTC
>TRBV6-5|TRBJ1-1|TRBD1|few
CASSYGQGNTEAFF
TGTGCCAGCAGCTACGGACAGGGAAACACTGAAGCTTTCTTT
>TRBV10-3|TRBJ1-5|NA|NA
CAIRREGDNQPQHF
TGTGCCATCAGGAGGGAAGGCGACAATCAGCCCCAGCATTTT
>TRBV5-4|TRBJ2-1|TRBD2|NA
CASSLAGFYNEQFF
TGTGCCAGCAGCTTAGCGGGATTCTACAATGAGCAGTTCTTC
>TRBV19|TRBJ2-1|NA|NA
CASSMRVVRDEQFF
TGTGCCAGTAGTATGCGGGTAGTCCGCGATGAGCAGTTCTTC
>TRBV29-1|TRBJ2-7|TRBD1|few
CSVPGQGVYEQYF
TGCAGCGTTCCGGGACAGGGAGTATACGAGCAGTACTTC
>TRBV19|TRBJ2-7|TRBD2|few
CASSKRERPYEQYF
TGTGCCAGTAGTAAGCGGGAGAGACCTTACGAGCAGTACTTC
>TRBV7-9|TRBJ1-2|NA|NA
CASSRVDYGYTF
TGTGCCAGCAGCCGGGTGGACTATGGCTACACCTTC
>TRBV4-1|TRBJ1-2|NA|few
CASSQEQVGYGYTF
TGCGCCAGCAGCCAAGAGCAGGTCGGCTATGGCTACACCTTC
>TRBV5-6|TRBJ2-7|TRBD2|few
CASSLVSGSDEQYF
TGTGCCAGCAGCTTGGTTAGCGGGAGCGACGAGCAGTACTTC
>TRBV2|TRBJ2-1|TRBD2|few
CASSWGLAGSYNEQFF
TGTGCCAGCAGTTGGGGACTAGCCGGTTCCTACAATGAGCAGTTCTTC
>TRBV6-4|TRBJ1-2|TRBD1|few
CASSDSAGGSYGYTF
TGTGCCAGCAGTGACTCGGCAGGGGGCAGCTATGGCTACACCTTC
>TRBV9|TRBJ2-2|TRBD1|NA
CASRTGYSGELFF
TGTGCCAGCAGGACAGGGTACTCCGGGGAGCTGTTTTTT
>TRBV9|TRBJ1-2|NA|few
CASSVEGDPYGYTF
TGTGCCAGCAGCGTAGAGGGGGACCCCTATGGCTACACCTTC
>TRBV5-1|TRBJ2-1|TRBD2|few
CASSTGTSGMDEQFF
TGCGCCAGCAGCACCGGGACTAGCGGAATGGATGAGCAGTTCTTC
>TRBV9|TRBJ2-5|TRBD1|NA
CASSSRPDRGQTQYF
TGTGCCAGCAGCTCCCGACCGGACAGGGGCCAGACCCAGTACTTC
>TRBV28|TRBJ2-7|TRBD2|few
CASSWASGAYEQYF
TGTGCCAGCAGTTGGGCTAGCGGGGCCTACGAGCAGTACTTC
>TRBV7-3|TRBJ2-3|TRBD2|NA
CASSLLAGLTDTQYF
TGTGCCAGCAGCTTACTAGCGGGACTCACAGATACGCAGTATTTT
>TRBV27|TRBJ2-6|TRBD1|few
CASSLSRTGGSGANVLTF
TGTGCCAGCAGTTTATCGAGGACAGGGGGCTCTGGGGCCAACGTCCTGACTTTC
>TRBV15|TRBJ2-3|TRBD2|NA
CATSRDFTSGTSDTQYF
TGTGCCACCAGCAGAGATTTTACTAGCGGGACCTCAGATACGCAGTATTTT
>TRBV15|TRBJ2-3|NA|few
CATSRDVEDTQYF
TGTGCCACCAGCAGAGATGTAGAGGATACGCAGTATTTT
>TRBV18|TRBJ1-1|TRBD1|NA
CASSPAGGQGDGEAFF
TGTGCCAGCTCACCCGCAGGTGGACAGGGGGATGGTGAAGCTTTCTTT
>TRBV27|TRBJ1-1|NA|few
CASSLRQNTEAFF
TGTGCCAGCAGTCTTAGACAGAACACTGAAGCTTTCTTT
>TRBV28|TRBJ1-3|NA|NA
CASTKRGGGNTIYF
TGTGCCAGCACCAAGCGGGGGGGAGGAAACACCATATATTTT
>TRBV30|TRBJ1-1|NA|NA
CAWSMFSSGEGAEAFF
TGTGCCTGGAGTATGTTTTCGAGTGGAGAGGGCGCTGAAGCTTTCTTT
>TRBV7-9|TRBJ1-2|TRBD1|few
CASSSQQGLYGYTF
TGTGCCAGCAGCTCCCAACAGGGGCTCTATGGCTACACCTTC
>TRBV9|TRBJ2-3|TRBD1|NA
CASSVGFRTGVESTDTQYF
TGTGCCAGCAGCGTCGGTTTCCGGACAGGGGTCGAGAGCACAGATACGCAGTATTTT
>TRBV30|TRBJ1-5|TRBD1|NA
CAWGLEGAQQPQHF
TGTGCCTGGGGACTTGAGGGGGCTCAACAGCCCCAGCATTTT
>TRBV19|TRBJ2-7|NA|few
CASSIPGGYYEQYF
TGTGCCAGTAGTATCCCAGGAGGCTACTACGAGCAGTACTTC
>TRBV10-1|TRBJ2-2|TRBD1|few
CASSRQGTGELFF
TGCGCCAGCAGTCGACAGGGGACCGGGGAGCTGTTTTTT
>TRBV5-1|TRBJ2-3|TRBD2|few
CASSSMLAGGADTQYF
TGCGCCAGCAGCTCGATGCTAGCGGGAGGTGCAGATACGCAGTATTTT
>TRBV28|TRBJ2-5|TRBD2|few
CASRESSGRETQYF
TGTGCCAGCCGGGAGTCTAGCGGGAGAGAGACCCAGTACTTC
>TRBV6-5|TRBJ2-4|NA|NA
CASSDTTVGNIQYF
TGTGCCAGCAGCGATACTACGGTAGGAAACATTCAGTACTTC